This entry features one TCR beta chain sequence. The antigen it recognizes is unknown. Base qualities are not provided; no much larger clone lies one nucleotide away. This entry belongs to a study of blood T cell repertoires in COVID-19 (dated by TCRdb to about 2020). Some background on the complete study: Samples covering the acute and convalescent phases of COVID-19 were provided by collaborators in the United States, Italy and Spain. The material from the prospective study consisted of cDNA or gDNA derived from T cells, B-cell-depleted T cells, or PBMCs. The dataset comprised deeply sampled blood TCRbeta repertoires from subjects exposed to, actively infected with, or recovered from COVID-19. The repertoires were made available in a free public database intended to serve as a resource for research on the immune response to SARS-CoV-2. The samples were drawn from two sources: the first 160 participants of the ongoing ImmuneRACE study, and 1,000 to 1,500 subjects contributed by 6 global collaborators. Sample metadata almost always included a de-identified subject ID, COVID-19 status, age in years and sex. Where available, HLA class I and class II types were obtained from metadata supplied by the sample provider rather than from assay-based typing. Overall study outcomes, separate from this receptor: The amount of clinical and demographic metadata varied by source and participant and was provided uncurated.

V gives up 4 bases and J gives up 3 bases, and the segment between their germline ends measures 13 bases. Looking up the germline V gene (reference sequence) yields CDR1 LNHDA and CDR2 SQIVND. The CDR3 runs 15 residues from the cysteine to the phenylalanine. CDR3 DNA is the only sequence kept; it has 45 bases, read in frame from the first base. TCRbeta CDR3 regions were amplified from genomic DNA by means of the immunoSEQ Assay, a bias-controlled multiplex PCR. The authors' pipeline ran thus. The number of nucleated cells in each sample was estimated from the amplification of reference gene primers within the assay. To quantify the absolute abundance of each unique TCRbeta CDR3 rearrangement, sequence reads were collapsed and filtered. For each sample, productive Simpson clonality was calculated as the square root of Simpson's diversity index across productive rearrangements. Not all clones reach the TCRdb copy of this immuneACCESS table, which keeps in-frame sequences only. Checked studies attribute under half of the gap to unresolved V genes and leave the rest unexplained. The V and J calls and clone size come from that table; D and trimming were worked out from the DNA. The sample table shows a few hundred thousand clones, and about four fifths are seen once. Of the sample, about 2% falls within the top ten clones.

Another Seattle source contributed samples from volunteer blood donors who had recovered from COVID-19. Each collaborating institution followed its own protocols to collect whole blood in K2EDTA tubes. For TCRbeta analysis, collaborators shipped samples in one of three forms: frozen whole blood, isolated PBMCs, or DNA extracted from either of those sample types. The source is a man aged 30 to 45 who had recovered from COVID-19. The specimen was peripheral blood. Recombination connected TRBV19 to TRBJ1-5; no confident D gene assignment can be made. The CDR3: CASSTTPRTNQPQHF. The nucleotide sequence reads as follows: TGTGCCAGTAGTACTACCCCGAGAACCAATCAGCCCCAGCATTTT. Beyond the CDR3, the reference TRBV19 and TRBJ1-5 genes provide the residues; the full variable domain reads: DGGITQSPKYLFRKEGQNVTLSCEQNLNHDAMYWYRQDPGQGLRLIYYSQIVNDFQKGDIAEGYSVSREKKESFPLTVTSAQKNPTAFYLCASSTTPRTNQPQHFGDGTRLSIL.